These 23 T cell receptor beta chains share one sample of origin, sequenced in a study of OX40 agonist ivuxolimab in advanced cancers. Data came from immunoSEQ multiplex PCR; TCRdb stores just in-frame clones and leaves some out. The sample lists about 72,000 clones, 88% occurring once. The sequencing here drew on CD4+ or CD8+ T cells sorted from blood, taken in a trial of the OX40 agonist ivuxolimab. These receptors all stem from an adult with an advanced solid tumor such as melanoma, head and neck, liver or kidney cancer.

The J gene is TRBJ1-4, the V gene TRBV19; 9 bases align to TRBD1. The CDR3 is 18 amino acids. The germline CDR1 and CDR2 sequences are LNHDA and SQIVND (reference sequence). V trimming: 5 bases; J trimming: 3 bases; junction bases outside the gene matches: 13. In nucleotides, the CDR3 is TGTGCCAGTAGTTCCCGACAGGGGGGACAAAGTCCTAATGAAAAACTGTTTTTT. Translation gives CASSSRQGGQSPNEKLFF.

This clone was counted once. The chain is built from TRBV5-6 and TRBJ2-7, with D unclear. Deletions cut 3 bases from V and 3 bases from J, with 4 bases between. The germline gives CDR1 SGHDT, CDR2 YYEEEE. CDR3 size: 11 residues. The CDR3 reads CASSSHYEQYF. The CDR3, as DNA: TGTGCCAGCAGCTCCCACTACGAGCAGTACTTC.

The rearrangement uses TRBV6-5 and TRBJ2-1; 9 nucleotides align to TRBD1. The junction had 5 bases not matched to a gene; V was cut back by 0 bases and J by 8 bases. The CDR3 has 15 residues. CDR1 MNHEY and CDR2 SVGAGI come from the germline V gene. The CDR3 spells CASSYSRGQGYEQFF. Here the CDR3 DNA reads TGTGCCAGCAGTTACTCCCGGGGACAGGGTTATGAGCAGTTCTTC.

The chain combines TRBV6-1 with TRBJ2-7; TRBD1 matches 9 bases. The germline V gene encodes CDR1 MNHNS and CDR2 SASEGT. V was pared by 6 bases and J by 3 bases, with 6 bases of the junction left unmatched. This CDR3 spans 14 amino acids. The CDR3 nucleotides are TGTGCCAGCAGCCGGACAGGGGACCTCTACGAGCAGTACTTC. It translates to CASSRTGDLYEQYF.

This chain joins TRBV19 and TRBJ2-1; 8 positions match TRBD1. The V and J ends lost 4 bases and 9 bases, in that order; junction bases with no gene match: 8. Germline V gene data show CDR1 as LNHDA and CDR2 as SQIVND (reference sequence). The CDR3 is made up of 14 amino acids. CDR3 region: CASSRGQVPSEQFF. The CDR3 DNA follows: TGTGCCAGTAGTAGGGGACAGGTCCCCAGTGAGCAGTTCTTC.

This clone was seen a single time. This chain uses TRBV5-1 with TRBJ2-1, with 8 bases identical to TRBD2. CDR1 SGHRS and CDR2 YFSETQ come from the germline V gene. Trimming cost V 3 bases and J 7 bases; bases outside gene matches: 18. This CDR3 contains 18 residues. Here the CDR3 DNA reads TGCGCCAGCAGCTGGCTTGTCGGGGGTAGCGGGGTGTTAAATGAGCAGTTCTTC. Translation gives CASSWLVGGSGVLNEQFF.

The rearrangement uses TRBV6-1 and TRBJ1-4; no clear D. Germline-derived CDR1 and CDR2 are MNHNS and SASEGT. Trimming left V 8 bases short and J 9 bases short, with 13 bases between. The CDR3 has 12 amino acids. The DNA for the CDR3 is TGTGCCAGCGGAGACCCCCGGAAAAAACTGTTTTTT. This sequence encodes CASGDPRKKLFF.

V and J are TRBV30 and TRBJ1-1; D remains ambiguous. The V and J ends lost 0 bases and 11 bases respectively, with 13 bases between them. The CDR3 totals 12 residues. CDR1 is GTSNPN and CDR2 is SVGIG in the germline V gene (reference sequence). The CDR3 here is CAWSVFGNMAFF. The DNA for the CDR3 is TGTGCCTGGAGTGTTTTCGGTAATATGGCTTTCTTT. Filled out from reference TRBV30 and TRBJ1-1, the complete variable domain reads SQTIHQWPATLVQPVGSPLSLECTVEGTSNPNLYWYRQAAGRGLQLLFYSVGIGQISSEVPQNLSASRPQDRQFILSSKKLLLSDSGFYLCAWSVFGNMAFFGQGTRLTVV.

This chain links TRBV5-1 with TRBJ1-3; 11 nucleotides align to TRBD1. This CDR3 is built from 16 residues. The germline V gene encodes CDR1 SGHRS and CDR2 YFSETQ. Trimming took 0 bases from V and 3 from J; bases not matched to a gene: 2. The CDR3 nucleotides read TGCGCCAGCAGCTTGGATGGGACAGGGGGTGGAAACACCATATATTTT. Encoded protein: CASSLDGTGGGNTIYF.

The chain links TRBV19 to TRBJ2-1; D is unresolved. Germline assignment: CDR1 LNHDA and CDR2 SQIVND (reference sequence). V gave up 1 base and J gave up 9 bases, with 13 bases separating them. The CDR3 has 14 residues. The CDR3 DNA reads TGTGCCAGTAGTATAGCCGCAACGTCACTTGAGCAGTTCTTC. This encodes CASSIAATSLEQFF.

This clone was seen only once. The chain employs TRBV4-3 and TRBJ2-4; 11 nucleotides line up with TRBD2. The CDR3 is made up of 16 amino acids. Germline CDR1 is LGHNA and CDR2 is YSLEER. V trimming: 3 bases; J trimming: 7 bases; junction bases outside the gene matches: 8. The CDR3 protein is CASSQNLLAGDNIQYF. The DNA of the CDR3 is TGCGCCAGCAGCCAGAACTTACTAGCGGGGGATAACATTCAGTACTTC.

The chain is built from TRBV18 and TRBJ2-5; tentative D call: TRBD2 (5 bases). The end of the DNA aligns better with TRBJ2-7, so the J call may be wrong. CDR1 KGHSH and CDR2 LQKENI come from the germline V gene. CDR3 size: 13 residues. CDR3 nucleotide sequence: TGTGCCAGCTCGTCCGGGATCTCCTACGAGCAGTACTTC. Translation gives CASSSGISYEQYF.

J is TRBJ2-6 and V is TRBV9; no clear D. The CDR3 runs 17 residues. V was cut by 3 bases and J by 2 bases, with 15 bases left in between. CDR1 is SGDLS and CDR2 is YYNGEE in the germline V gene. Here the CDR3 DNA reads TGTGCCAGCAGCGCCAGAGAAGGGAAAGCTGGGGCCAACGTCCTGACTTTC. Protein sequence: CASSAREGKAGANVLTF. The whole variable domain, remainder taken from reference TRBV9 and TRBJ2-6, is DSGVTQTPKHLITATGQRVTLRCSPRSGDLSVYWYQQSLDQGLQFLIQYYNGEERAKGNILERFSAQQFPDLHSELNLSSLELGDSALYFCASSAREGKAGANVLTFGAGSRLTVL.

J is TRBJ1-1 and V is TRBV2; D is possibly TRBD1 (6 bases). Germline CDR1 reads SNHLY; CDR2 reads FYNNEI. The CDR3 is 15 residues long. Trimming left V 5 bases short and J 0 bases short, with 13 bases between. CDR3 in DNA: TGTGCCAGCAGTAAGGACAGTCTGATGAACACTGAAGCTTTCTTT. Its translation: CASSKDSLMNTEAFF.

The rearrangement uses TRBV4-1 and TRBJ2-5, with D perhaps TRBD1 (5 bases). The end of the DNA aligns better with TRBJ2-7, so the J call may be wrong. This CDR3 is built from 14 residues. Germline CDR1 MGHRA, CDR2 YSYEKL. CDR3 sequence (DNA): TGCGCCAGCAGCCAAGGCCAGGGTCGCTTCGAGCAGTACTTC. Its translation is CASSQGQGRFEQYF.

The rearrangement links TRBV19 to TRBJ1-4; the match to TRBD1 covers 9 bases. V gave up 8 bases and J gave up 8 bases; unmatched junction bases: 9. Germline-derived CDR1 and CDR2 are LNHDA and SQIVND (reference sequence). The CDR3 length is 14 residues. This chain's CDR3 is CASLSGTGNEKLFF. The CDR3 DNA sequence: TGTGCCAGTCTCAGCGGGACAGGGAACGAAAAACTGTTTTTT.

This clone showed up just a few times. This sequence joins TRBV6-4 and TRBJ2-7; D is undetermined. Trimming removed 9 bases from V and 9 bases from J, with 9 bases in between. Germline CDR1 is MRHNA and CDR2 is SNTAGT. The CDR3 consists of 9 residues. CDR3 nucleotides: TGTGCCAGTCTCGGTGGGCAGTACTTC. Its protein product is CASLGGQYF.

This chain uses TRBV7-2 with TRBJ2-2, with D possibly being TRBD1 (5 bases). The germline V and J ends were trimmed by 8 bases and 0 bases, with 10 bases remaining between them. CDR1 is SGHTA, CDR2 FQGNSA, per germline. The CDR3 consists of 14 residues. CDR3 DNA sequence: TGTGCCAGCGAAACAGGCACGAACACCGGGGAGCTGTTTTTT. Protein: CASETGTNTGELFF.

This chain connects TRBV5-1 to TRBJ2-3; TRBD2 aligns across 8 bases. The germline V gene encodes CDR1 SGHRS and CDR2 YFSETQ. CDR3 length: 14 amino acids. V was pared by 2 bases and J by 10 bases, with 9 bases of the junction left unmatched. This CDR3 is CASSLPGLGNAQYF. In nucleotides, the CDR3 is TGCGCCAGCAGCTTACCGGGACTAGGTAATGCGCAGTATTTT.

The CDR3 reads CASSYWASGANVLTF. Here the CDR3 DNA reads TGTGCCAGCAGCTACTGGGCCTCTGGGGCCAACGTCCTGACTTTC. The chain has TRBV7-2 and TRBJ2-6; D not resolved. Germline V gene sequence: CDR1 SGHTA, CDR2 FQGNSA. Deletions cut 4 bases from V and 0 bases from J, with 7 bases between. This CDR3 comprises 15 residues.

This clone was recorded once. The chain couples TRBV2 to TRBJ1-2; 7 positions match TRBD1. The germline V gene has CDR1 SNHLY and CDR2 FYNNEI. V lost 6 bases and J lost 8; bases outside the gene matches: 12. The CDR3 runs 14 residues. The CDR3 coding sequence is TGTGCCAGCAGAGGGGACAGCCCTTTGAGGGGCTACACCTTC. It translates to CASRGDSPLRGYTF.

The chain couples TRBV6-1 to TRBJ2-3, with 10 bases lining up with TRBD2. The V gene end was trimmed by 5 bases and the J gene end by 2 bases; junction bases not matched to a gene: 1. Looked up from germline, CDR1 is MNHNS and CDR2 is SASEGT. The CDR3 extends over 14 amino acids. The DNA of the CDR3 is TGTGCCAGCAGTACTAGCGGGGTCACAGATACGCAGTATTTT. As protein: CASSTSGVTDTQYF.

J is TRBJ2-7 and V is TRBV4-1, with a possible D match to TRBD1 (5 bases). Trimming removed 6 bases from V and 0 bases from J, with 12 bases in between. CDR1 and CDR2 (germline): MGHRA, YSYEKL. There are 14 residues in the CDR3. The CDR3, as DNA: TGCGCCAGCAGATTTGACAGCTACTCCTACGAGCAGTACTTC. Protein sequence: CASRFDSYSYEQYF.